Listed below are T cell receptor beta chains from one sample, sequenced in a study of cytomegalovirus exposure and HLA in healthy donors. Using immunoSEQ multiplex PCR, the repertoire was profiled, and TCRdb retains in-frame clones only, with some absent. Among some 150,000 clones listed, around 90% were seen once. Material for sequencing was PBMCs. Receptors originate from a woman aged 18-29 years in good health and CMV-seropositive. Both conserved end residues are part of each CDR3. Fields, in order: V gene, J gene, clone size, D gene, CDR3 DNA, CDR3 protein. A D gene is named only where the DNA matches it firmly. A clone size is listed for some rows: how often the clone was seen (once, few, many), or a class if it is expanded.

TRBV6-5	TRBJ2-5	.	TRBD1	TGTGCCAGCAGTCCCGGGACAGGGCGGTCGGAGACCCAGTACTTC	CASSPGTGRSETQYF
TRBV28	TRBJ1-5	.	TRBD1	TGTGCCAGCAGTCCTAGCCCCCTCACAGGGGGCGGTGGAAGCAATCAGCCCCAGCATTTT	CASSPSPLTGGGGSNQPQHF
TRBV25-1	TRBJ2-7	once	.	TGTGCCAGCAGTGAACGGGGTTGGGTCTACGAGCAGTACTTC	CASSERGWVYEQYF
TRBV6-1	TRBJ2-5	.	TRBD2	TGTGCCAGCAGCCGACTAGCGGGAAACCAAGAGACCCAGTACTTC	CASSRLAGNQETQYF
TRBV2	TRBJ2-2	.	.	TGTGCCAGCAGTGAACTAACTAGTCGGAACACCGGGGAGCTGTTTTTT	CASSELTSRNTGELFF
TRBV6-5	TRBJ1-2	.	TRBD1	TGTGCCAGCAGTTACTTGGACAGGGGCTATGGCTACACCTTC	CASSYLDRGYGYTF
TRBV10-2	TRBJ1-5	few	.	TGCGCCAGCAAGGGACGGACAGATCAGCCCCAGCATTTT	CASKGRTDQPQHF
TRBV30	TRBJ1-1	.	.	TGTGCCTGGAATTTTCAGGGGCTAGAAGCTTTCTTT	CAWNFQGLEAFF
TRBV9	TRBJ1-2	.	.	TGTGCCAGCAGCGTACAAGACAATCCTAACTATGGCTACACCTTC	CASSVQDNPNYGYTF
TRBV7-6	TRBJ2-7	.	.	TGTGCCAGCAGCCCCGATCCCCGGGAGCGAGGGTACGAGCAGTACTTC	CASSPDPRERGYEQYF
TRBV23-1	TRBJ2-2	.	TRBD2	TGCGCCAGCAGTCAATCGGGCACTAGCGGGAGGAGGGGCGGGGAGCTGTTTTTT	CASSQSGTSGRRGGELFF
TRBV6-6	TRBJ1-5	.	.	TGTGCCAGCAGTCAAGGGGTGCAGCCCCAGCATTTT	CASSQGVQPQHF
TRBV7-2	TRBJ2-1	.	.	TGTGCCAGCAGCGGCGCGGACTTATACAATGAGCAGTTCTTC	CASSGADLYNEQFF
TRBV7-7	TRBJ2-2	.	.	TGTGCCAGCAGCCCCCCAGGGATCACCGGGGAGCTGTTTTTT	CASSPPGITGELFF
TRBV5-1	TRBJ2-7	.	TRBD2	TGCGCCAGCAGCTTCGGACTAGCTCTAACCGACGAGCAGTACTTC	CASSFGLALTDEQYF
TRBV19	TRBJ1-4	.	.	TGTGCCAGTAGTATAGTGTCAGGGCTGGGAAAACTGTTTTTT	CASSIVSGLGKLFF
TRBV9	TRBJ2-3	.	TRBD2	TGTGCCAGCAGCGTATCGGGAGGGGGTACAGATACGCAGTATTTT	CASSVSGGGTDTQYF
TRBV25-1	TRBJ2-7	.	.	TGTGCCAGCAGGGGCCAGCGGGCTAATTCGTACGAGCAGTACTTC	CASRGQRANSYEQYF
TRBV6-5	TRBJ2-7	once	TRBD2	TGTGCCAGCAGGACTTCTATAGCGGGCTCCTACGAGCAGTACTTC	CASRTSIAGSYEQYF
TRBV28	TRBJ2-7	.	.	TGTGCCAGCAGGTATCTAGCCTCCTACGAGCAGTACTTC	CASRYLASYEQYF
TRBV6-1	TRBJ1-1	.	.	TGTGCCAGCACCATTATCGGGGACACTGAAGCTTTCTTT	CASTIIGDTEAFF
TRBV7-9	TRBJ1-3	.	.	TGTGCCAGCAGCTTAGTAATTGGTCTGCGGGAAACTGGAAACACCATATATTTT	CASSLVIGLRETGNTIYF
TRBV5-6	TRBJ2-5	.	.	TGTGCCAGCAGCTTGGGGGGAAAAGGGGCAGAGACCCAGTACTTC	CASSLGGKGAETQYF
TRBV10-1	TRBJ2-3	.	TRBD1	TGCGCCAGCAGTGACGGCTCAAGGGGACAGGCGGCAGATACGCAGTATTTT	CASSDGSRGQAADTQYF
TRBV28	TRBJ1-3	.	TRBD1	TGTGCCAGCAGTTTAAGTGGACAGGGATACACCATATATTTT	CASSLSGQGYTIYF
TRBV28	TRBJ2-3	.	TRBD2	TGTGCCAGCAGTTCACTAGCGGATGACACAGATACGCAGTATTTT	CASSSLADDTDTQYF
TRBV5-1	TRBJ2-3	.	TRBD2	TGCGCCAGCAGCCGAGCGGGAAACCCAGATACGCAGTATTTT	CASSRAGNPDTQYF